These T cell receptor beta chains were read from a single sample in a study of T cells in Graves' hyperthyroidism and ophthalmopathy. TCRdb re-called the multiplex PCR reads through MiXCR, storing one row per CDR3 protein. This table has some 340,000 distinct CDR3 sequences, 12% to 15% appearing once. The sample consisted of blood. These receptors were taken from a woman aged 35 to 49 with Graves' ophthalmopathy. The CDR3 runs from the conserved cysteine through the conserved F or W. The D gene is left open where the match is weak. Some rows have no size entry. The others give once, few or many, or a class for an expanded clone.

>TRBV5-1|.|many|TRBJ1-1
CASSLEVSTEAFF
TGCGCCAGCAGCTTGGAGGTCAGCACTGAAGCTTTCTTT
>TRBV10-1|.|many|TRBJ1-5
CASSESGQPQHF
TGCGCCAGCAGTGAGTCTGGACAGCCCCAGCATTTT
>TRBV6-1|.|many|TRBJ2-1
CASIGRGPQHEQFF
TGTGCCAGCATTGGCCGGGGACCCCAGCATGAGCAGTTCTTC
>TRBV5-5|.|few|TRBJ2-1
CASSRQSPYNEQFF
TGTGCCAGCAGCCGACAGAGCCCCTACAATGAGCAGTTCTTC
>TRBV6-2/TRBV6-3|TRBD1|few|TRBJ2-2
CASSKGTGGTGELFF
TGTGCCAGCAGCAAAGGGACAGGGGGGACCGGGGAGCTGTTTTTT
>TRBV28|TRBD2|many|TRBJ2-3
CASSLQLAGATDTQYF
TGTGCCAGCAGTTTGCAACTAGCGGGAGCCACAGATACGCAGTATTTT
>TRBV20-1|TRBD2|.|TRBJ2-7
CSAGLLAGADEQYF
TGCAGTGCTGGTTTGCTAGCGGGAGCTGACGAGCAGTACTTC
>TRBV4-2|.|few|TRBJ2-3
CASSQGTMTDTQYF
TGTGCCAGCAGCCAAGGGACTATGACAGATACGCAGTATTTT
>TRBV12-3/TRBV12-4|.|many|TRBJ1-1
CASSPPNTEAFF
TGTGCCAGCTCTCCCCCGAACACTGAAGCTTTCTTT
>TRBV28|.|many|TRBJ1-5
CASSLQGGNQPQHF
TGTGCCAGCAGTTTACAGGGCGGCAATCAGCCCCAGCATTTT
>TRBV20-1|.|few|TRBJ1-5
CSARDFRMRVSNQPQHF
TGCAGTGCTAGAGATTTTAGGATGAGGGTTAGCAATCAGCCCCAGCATTTT
>TRBV24-1|.|many|TRBJ1-2
CATSDEGKGYTF
TGTGCCACCAGTGATGAGGGGAAAGGCTACACCTTC
>TRBV7-8|TRBD2|many|TRBJ2-1
CASSLGGWTSVYEQFF
TGTGCCAGCAGCTTAGGAGGTTGGACTAGTGTGTATGAGCAGTTCTTC
>TRBV20-1|.|few|TRBJ2-7
CSARDEGTPPDEQYF
TGCAGTGCTAGAGATGAGGGGACACCGCCTGACGAGCAGTACTTC
>TRBV3-1|.|many|TRBJ2-5
CASDSGTQETQYF
TGTGCCAGTGATTCCGGGACGCAAGAGACCCAGTACTTC
>TRBV24-1|.|many|TRBJ2-1
CATSDPGTLGEQFF
TGTGCCACCAGTGATCCCGGGACGCTCGGGGAGCAGTTCTTC
>TRBV20-1|.|.|TRBJ2-7
CSARGGIGAYGQYF
TGCAGTGCTAGAGGGGGTATCGGCGCCTACGGGCAGTACTTC
>TRBV18|.|.|TRBJ2-5
CASSPPTGIQETQYF
TGTGCCAGCTCACCGCCCACAGGAATTCAAGAGACCCAGTACTTC
>TRBV20-1|TRBD1|few|TRBJ2-7
CSAQDRGLHEQYF
TGCAGTGCTCAGGACAGGGGGCTCCACGAGCAGTACTTC
>TRBV2|TRBD2|.|TRBJ2-5
CASSVGTSGRVGTQYF
TGTGCCAGCAGTGTTGGGACTAGCGGGAGGGTAGGGACCCAGTACTTC
>TRBV2|.|many|TRBJ1-5
CASSEYGGNQPQHF
TGTGCCAGCAGTGAATATGGGGGCAATCAGCCCCAGCATTTT
>TRBV12-3/TRBV12-4|.|many|TRBJ2-7
CASSPIREQYF
TGTGCCAGCAGTCCTATACGAGAGCAGTACTTC
>TRBV12-3/TRBV12-4|.|.|TRBJ2-5
CASSYKETQYF
TGTGCCAGCAGTTATAAAGAGACCCAGTACTTC
>TRBV18|.|many|TRBJ1-5
CASSPGPANNQPQHF
TGTGCCAGCTCACCAGGCCCAGCGAACAATCAGCCCCAGCATTTT
>TRBV2|.|many|TRBJ2-3
CASATGTRDTDTQYF
TGTGCCAGCGCAACCGGGACAAGGGACACAGATACGCAGTATTTT
>TRBV27|.|many|TRBJ2-3
CASSLRGLTDTQYF
TGTGCCAGCAGTTTGAGGGGCCTCACAGATACGCAGTATTTT
>TRBV28|.|few|TRBJ2-7
CASSSSRGVYEQYF
TGTGCCAGCAGTTCTTCTAGGGGCGTCTACGAGCAGTACTTC
>TRBV18|.|.|TRBJ2-2
CASSRSSVTGELFF
TGTGCCAGCTCACGATCTAGCGTCACCGGGGAGCTGTTTTTT
>TRBV14|TRBD1|many|TRBJ2-3
CASSDTGTDDTQYF
TGTGCCAGCAGCGACACCGGGACAGATGATACGCAGTATTTT
>TRBV5-1|.|.|TRBJ1-4
CASSFGAANEKLFF
TGCGCCAGCAGCTTCGGGGCGGCCAATGAAAAACTGTTTTTT
>TRBV4-2|.|.|TRBJ2-7
CASSQDHSPGVALRSEQYF
TGTGCCAGCAGCCAAGATCATAGCCCTGGAGTAGCTTTGAGGTCCGAGCAGTACTTC
>TRBV20-1|TRBD1|many|TRBJ2-1
CSVTQGANEQFF
TGCAGTGTTACACAGGGGGCTAATGAGCAGTTCTTC
>TRBV24-1|TRBD1|many|TRBJ1-2
CATSETGQGHGYTF
TGTGCCACCAGTGAAACGGGACAGGGACATGGCTACACCTTC
>TRBV3-1|.|few|TRBJ2-7
CASSHRSLSYEQYF
TGTGCCAGCAGCCACAGGAGTTTGTCCTACGAGCAGTACTTC
>TRBV7-9|.|many|TRBJ2-7
CATSGWGFPQEEQYF
TGTGCCACCTCAGGGTGGGGGTTCCCCCAGGAGGAGCAGTACTTC
>TRBV6-2/TRBV6-3|TRBD2|many|TRBJ2-1
CASSYDLAGYNEQFF
TGTGCCAGCAGTTACGACCTAGCGGGTTACAATGAGCAGTTCTTC